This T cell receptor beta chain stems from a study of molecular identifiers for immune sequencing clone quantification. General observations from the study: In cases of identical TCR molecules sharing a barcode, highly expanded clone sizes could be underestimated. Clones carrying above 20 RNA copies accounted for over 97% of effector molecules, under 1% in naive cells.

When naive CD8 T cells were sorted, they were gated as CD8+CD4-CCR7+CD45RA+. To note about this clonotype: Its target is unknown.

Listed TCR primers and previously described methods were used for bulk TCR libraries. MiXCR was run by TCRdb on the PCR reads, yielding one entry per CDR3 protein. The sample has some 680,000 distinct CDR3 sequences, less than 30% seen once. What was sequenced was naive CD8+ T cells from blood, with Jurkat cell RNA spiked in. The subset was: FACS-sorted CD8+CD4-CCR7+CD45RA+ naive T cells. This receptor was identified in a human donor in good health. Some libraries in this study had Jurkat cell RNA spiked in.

The CDR3 spells CASSERLAGLPYEQYF. The CDR3 DNA reads as TGTGCCAGCAGTGAAAGGCTAGCGGGACTACCCTACGAGCAGTACTTC. This chain uses TRBV2 with TRBJ2-7; 9 nucleotides align to TRBD2. The CDR3 runs 16 residues. V lost 2 bases to trimming and J lost 2 bases; unmatched junction nucleotides: 7. The germline CDR1 and CDR2 sequences are SNHLY and FYNNEI.